Below, one T cell receptor (beta chain) is given with its context. What it recognizes is unknown. These data belong to a study of shared clonotypes between healthy human individuals. Study results and caveats: Clonotype sharing among the donors was expected to vary with sequencing depth. Generation of non-shared clonotypes was less probable than generation of clonotypes shared by all four donors.

Samples underwent the assay at deep level. Sequencing was performed with immunoSEQ multiplex PCR; in TCRdb, only in-frame clones are kept and a portion is missing. Of hundreds of thousands of clones in the sample, 55% to 85% were seen once. This CDR3 has 13 amino acids. V lost 2 bases to trimming and J lost 6 bases; unmatched junction nucleotides: 4. CDR1 and CDR2 from the germline V gene are GTSNPN and SVGIG (reference sequence). The sample was memory CD4+ T cells sorted from blood. The subset was: CD45RA-negative fraction. The V gene is TRBV30, the J gene TRBJ2-1; TRBD2 agrees at 7 bases. The sequence came from a woman aged 25 to 39 in good health. The CDR3 DNA reads TGTGCCTGGAGTCACTCGGGGGGCAATGAGCAGTTCTTC. Translating gives CAWSHSGGNEQFF.